The rows below give T cell receptor beta chains drawn from one sample of a study of cytomegalovirus exposure and HLA in healthy donors. Data came from immunoSEQ multiplex PCR; TCRdb stores just in-frame clones and leaves some out. Of under 150,000 clones listed, almost 90% were seen once; the top ten hold roughly 7.7%. The sequenced sample was PBMCs. Receptors originate from a woman between 18 and 29 years old in good health and CMV-seropositive. CDR3s include the opening cysteine and the closing phenylalanine or tryptophan. D genes are given only for firm matches. Clone size, where shown, is once, few, many, or a class for clones that have expanded.

V gene,CDR3 length,clone size,J gene,D gene,CDR3 protein,CDR3 DNA
TRBV7-9,13,NA,TRBJ2-3,NA,CASGPGGTDTQYF,TGTGCCAGCGGTCCAGGGGGGACAGATACGCAGTATTTT
TRBV19,17,NA,TRBJ2-2,TRBD2,CASSPRTSGSNTGELFF,TGTGCCAGTAGTCCTCGGACTAGCGGGAGTAACACCGGGGAGCTGTTTTTT
TRBV6-5,12,NA,TRBJ2-7,NA,CASSLQGHEQYF,TGTGCCAGCAGTCTGCAGGGCCACGAGCAGTACTTC
TRBV28,14,NA,TRBJ1-2,TRBD1,CASRTGQGASGYTF,TGTGCCAGCAGGACCGGACAGGGGGCCTCTGGCTACACCTTC
TRBV19,15,NA,TRBJ2-7,TRBD1,CASRTSNRGAYEQYF,TGTGCCAGTAGAACTTCGAACAGGGGTGCCTACGAGCAGTACTTC
TRBV19,14,NA,TRBJ1-1,TRBD1,CASSKKGAGTEAFF,TGTGCCAGTAGTAAGAAGGGGGCGGGCACTGAAGCTTTCTTT
TRBV6-5,13,NA,TRBJ2-7,NA,CATGGTGPTEQYF,TGTGCCACGGGGGGGACAGGGCCTACCGAGCAGTACTTC
TRBV5-4,15,once,TRBJ2-2,TRBD1,CASSPTGTNTGELFF,TGTGCCAGCAGCCCGACAGGGACGAACACCGGGGAGCTGTTTTTT
TRBV14,13,NA,TRBJ1-1,TRBD1,CASSLDRVTEAFF,TGTGCCAGCAGCTTGGACAGGGTTACCGAAGCTTTCTTT
TRBV6-5,14,NA,TRBJ2-5,NA,CASRRGPYQETQYF,TGTGCCAGCCGGCGGGGGCCGTACCAAGAGACCCAGTACTTC
TRBV7-2,14,once,TRBJ1-1,NA,CASSLQGLNTEAFF,TGTGCCAGCAGCTTACAGGGTTTGAACACTGAAGCTTTCTTT
TRBV28,16,NA,TRBJ1-5,NA,CASQNGGRGGNQPQHF,TGTGCCAGCCAGAACGGGGGGAGGGGAGGCAATCAGCCCCAGCATTTT
TRBV9,16,once,TRBJ2-1,NA,CASSVAGTQTPNEQFF,TGTGCCAGCAGCGTAGCCGGGACTCAAACCCCCAATGAGCAGTTCTTC
TRBV30,12,NA,TRBJ1-1,TRBD1,CACRDRAKRAFF,TGTGCCTGCCGGGACAGGGCGAAAAGGGCTTTCTTT
TRBV5-1,15,NA,TRBJ2-5,NA,CASRPGTVTRETQYF,TGCGCCAGCAGGCCTGGGACAGTGACTAGGGAGACCCAGTACTTC
TRBV4-1,14,NA,TRBJ1-1,NA,CASSQAGGSTEAFF,TGCGCCAGCAGCCAAGCGGGGGGGTCCACTGAAGCTTTCTTT
TRBV2,16,NA,TRBJ1-5,NA,CASRETTGHSNQPQHF,TGTGCCAGCAGGGAGACGACAGGTCATAGCAATCAGCCCCAGCATTTT
TRBV6-5,13,NA,TRBJ1-5,NA,CASRARDNQPQHF,TGTGCCAGCAGAGCCAGGGACAATCAGCCCCAGCATTTT
TRBV19,16,once,TRBJ1-3,NA,CASSIYSTGSGNTIYF,TGTGCCAGTAGTATATACTCTACAGGGTCTGGAAACACCATATATTTT
TRBV9,16,NA,TRBJ2-1,NA,CASSMGVGSSYNEQFF,TGTGCCAGCAGCATGGGCGTGGGGAGCTCCTACAATGAGCAGTTCTTC
TRBV30,13,NA,TRBJ2-7,NA,CAWSRNQAYEQYF,TGTGCCTGGAGCAGAAACCAGGCCTACGAGCAGTACTTC
TRBV6-1,13,NA,TRBJ1-5,NA,CASTYAGNQPQHF,TGTGCCAGCACCTATGCAGGGAATCAGCCCCAGCATTTT
TRBV4-2,16,NA,TRBJ2-1,NA,CASSETPGSRYNEQFF,TGTGCCAGCAGCGAAACTCCGGGATCCCGATACAATGAGCAGTTCTTC
TRBV7-2,16,NA,TRBJ2-7,TRBD2,CASSLGLAGAGHEQYF,TGTGCCAGCAGCTTAGGACTAGCGGGGGCGGGACACGAGCAGTACTTC
TRBV28,13,NA,TRBJ1-1,TRBD1,CASSVDRGRSAFF,TGTGCCAGCAGTGTGGACAGGGGGCGATCTGCTTTCTTT
TRBV6-1,16,NA,TRBJ1-5,NA,CASSELAGYSNQPQHF,TGTGCCAGCAGTGAACTGGCAGGGTATAGCAATCAGCCCCAGCATTTT
TRBV6-1,13,NA,TRBJ1-2,TRBD1,CASNGQGSYGYTF,TGTGCCAGCAACGGACAGGGGAGCTATGGCTACACCTTC
TRBV5-8,13,few,TRBJ2-1,NA,CASSFDRTHEQFF,TGTGCCAGCAGCTTTGACAGGACCCACGAGCAGTTCTTC
TRBV4-3,15,NA,TRBJ1-1,TRBD1,CASSPSTGTAFEAFF,TGCGCCAGCAGCCCCTCGACCGGGACAGCCTTTGAAGCTTTCTTT
TRBV13,13,NA,TRBJ2-3,TRBD2,CASRAGGTDTQYF,TGTGCCAGCAGGGCGGGGGGCACAGATACGCAGTATTTT
TRBV7-2,12,NA,TRBJ2-7,NA,CASSPQSWEQYF,TGTGCCAGCAGCCCACAATCTTGGGAGCAGTACTTC
TRBV28,13,NA,TRBJ2-1,NA,CASSSGWRDEQFF,TGTGCCAGCAGTAGCGGGTGGAGGGATGAGCAGTTCTTC
TRBV28,13,NA,TRBJ2-5,NA,CASSFRRGETQYF,TGTGCCAGCAGTTTCCGCAGGGGAGAGACCCAGTACTTC
TRBV7-3,14,few,TRBJ1-2,NA,CASSRTQASHGYTF,TGTGCCAGCAGCCGAACCCAGGCTAGCCATGGCTACACCTTC
TRBV2,15,NA,TRBJ1-1,NA,CASSEARRGGTEAFF,TGTGCCAGCAGTGAAGCCAGGAGGGGTGGCACTGAAGCTTTCTTT
TRBV5-5,15,NA,TRBJ2-7,NA,CASSFYSGLTYEQYF,TGTGCCAGCAGCTTTTATTCAGGGCTAACCTACGAGCAGTACTTC
TRBV6-6,15,NA,TRBJ2-1,NA,CASSSDSLSYNEQFF,TGTGCCAGCAGTTCTGACTCACTCTCCTACAATGAGCAGTTCTTC
TRBV5-1,14,NA,TRBJ1-4,NA,CASSFTRLNEKLFF,TGCGCCAGCAGCTTCACAAGATTAAATGAAAAACTGTTTTTT
TRBV6-1,13,NA,TRBJ1-1,TRBD1,CASSTGVNTEAFF,TGTGCCAGCAGTACAGGGGTTAACACTGAAGCTTTCTTT
TRBV6-6,13,once,TRBJ2-5,NA,CASSLEVQETQYF,TGTGCCAGCAGTTTAGAGGTCCAAGAGACCCAGTACTTC
TRBV6-5,14,NA,TRBJ2-3,TRBD1,CASSRDRLTDTQYF,TGTGCCAGCAGCCGGGACAGACTCACAGATACGCAGTATTTT
TRBV7-9,13,few,TRBJ1-6,NA,CASSLKPNSPLHF,TGTGCCAGCAGCCTTAAGCCTAATTCACCCCTCCACTTT
TRBV27,16,NA,TRBJ1-1,NA,CASSLKPGVLNTEAFF,TGTGCCAGCAGTTTAAAGCCGGGGGTCTTGAACACTGAAGCTTTCTTT
TRBV7-9,15,NA,TRBJ1-2,NA,CASSLGDRLDYGYTF,TGTGCCAGCAGCTTAGGTGACAGACTAGACTATGGCTACACCTTC
TRBV5-1,15,NA,TRBJ2-5,NA,CASSLVGGGEETQYF,TGCGCCAGCAGCTTGGTCGGAGGGGGGGAAGAGACCCAGTACTTC
TRBV10-1,14,NA,TRBJ2-3,NA,CASSGAESTDTQYF,TGCGCCAGCAGTGGAGCGGAGAGCACAGATACGCAGTATTTT
TRBV6-1,12,few,TRBJ2-3,NA,CASSATFYTQYF,TGTGCCAGCAGTGCGACTTTTTATACGCAGTATTTT
TRBV4-1,18,NA,TRBJ1-1,TRBD1,CASSQDGGQGYMGTEAFF,TGCGCCAGCAGCCAAGATGGGGGACAGGGTTATATGGGGACTGAAGCTTTCTTT
TRBV2,16,NA,TRBJ1-2,NA,CASSETGTATNYGYTF,TGTGCCAGCAGTGAAACCGGGACTGCCACTAACTATGGCTACACCTTC
TRBV2,18,NA,TRBJ2-3,TRBD2,CASSRVFAGGRVTDTQYF,TGTGCCAGCAGTCGAGTATTTGCGGGGGGGCGAGTTACAGATACGCAGTATTTT
TRBV30,15,NA,TRBJ1-2,NA,CAWSWGWVPGRGYTF,TGTGCCTGGAGCTGGGGGTGGGTCCCAGGGAGGGGCTACACCTTC
TRBV19,12,NA,TRBJ2-7,NA,CASSIGTGEQYF,TGTGCCAGTAGTATAGGAACGGGGGAGCAGTACTTC
TRBV27,13,NA,TRBJ2-5,NA,CASSPAGGETQYF,TGTGCCAGCAGTCCCGCAGGGGGGGAGACCCAGTACTTC